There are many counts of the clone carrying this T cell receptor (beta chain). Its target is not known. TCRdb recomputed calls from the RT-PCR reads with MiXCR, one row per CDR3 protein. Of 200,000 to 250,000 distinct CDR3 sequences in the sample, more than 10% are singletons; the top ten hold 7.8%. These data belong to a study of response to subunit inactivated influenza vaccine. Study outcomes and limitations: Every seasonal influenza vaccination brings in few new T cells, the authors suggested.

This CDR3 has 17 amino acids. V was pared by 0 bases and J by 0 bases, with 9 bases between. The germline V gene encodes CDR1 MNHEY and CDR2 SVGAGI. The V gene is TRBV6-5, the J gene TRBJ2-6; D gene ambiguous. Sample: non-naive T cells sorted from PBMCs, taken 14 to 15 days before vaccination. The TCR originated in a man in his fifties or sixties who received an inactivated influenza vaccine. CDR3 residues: CASSYSRATSGANVLTF. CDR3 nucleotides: TGTGCCAGCAGTTACTCTAGGGCAACCTCTGGGGCCAACGTCCTGACTTTC.